Listed below are T cell receptor beta chains from one sample, sequenced in a study of cytomegalovirus exposure and HLA in healthy donors. Assay used: immunoSEQ multiplex PCR; TCRdb lists only in-frame clones, some missing. The sample table includes fewer than 110,000 clones. Sequencing was carried out using PBMCs. These receptors were taken from a man aged 40-49 years in good health and CMV-seronegative. Both conserved end residues are part of each CDR3. The D gene is left open where the match is weak.

TRBJ2-7,-,TRBV6-1,14,TGTGCCAGCAGCCCGGGACTGGGCTCCTACGAGCAGTACTTC,CASSPGLGSYEQYF
TRBJ1-2,-,TRBV15,15,TGTGCCACCAGCGAGCCCGACAGGTACCTCTATGGCTACACCTTC,CATSEPDRYLYGYTF
TRBJ2-1,TRBD2,TRBV4-2,20,TGTGCCAGCAGCCAAGATTACAGGACTAGCGGGGCGGCGTCCTACAATGAGCAGTTCTTC,CASSQDYRTSGAASYNEQFF
TRBJ1-3,-,TRBV7-9,14,TGTGCCAGCAGCCCACAGGTGTCTGGAAACACCATATATTTT,CASSPQVSGNTIYF
TRBJ2-1,-,TRBV6-5,15,TGTGCCAGCAGTTTTCGATCAGGGGGGTACAATGAGCAGTTCTTC,CASSFRSGGYNEQFF
TRBJ2-2,TRBD2,TRBV9,17,TGTGCCAGCAGCGTAGAAGCGGCGGGAGCGAGAGGCGGGGAGCTGTTTTTT,CASSVEAAGARGGELFF
TRBJ2-6,-,TRBV4-3,16,TGCGCCAGCAGCCAAGATTTCAGGGCTGGGGCCAACGTCCTGACTTTC,CASSQDFRAGANVLTF
TRBJ1-5,TRBD1,TRBV19,16,TGTGCCAGTAGTATATTCCGCGGACAGGGAAATCAGCCCCAGCATTTT,CASSIFRGQGNQPQHF
TRBJ2-1,-,TRBV4-3,15,TGCGCCAGCAGCCAAGATATTCAGATTTACAATGAGCAGTTCTTC,CASSQDIQIYNEQFF
TRBJ1-4,-,TRBV15,14,TGTGCCACCAGCGAGCGGGGGCCGAAGGAAAAACTGTTTTTT,CATSERGPKEKLFF
TRBJ1-3,TRBD1,TRBV30,14,TGTGCCACCCCCGGGACAGTCTCTGGGAACACCATATATTTT,CATPGTVSGNTIYF
TRBJ2-7,-,TRBV4-1,16,TGCGCCAGCAGCCACGCTACGGGGAGCGGTTCCTACGAGCAGTACTTC,CASSHATGSGSYEQYF
TRBJ2-7,TRBD2,TRBV14,14,TGTGCCAGCAGCCCTAGCGGGGGGGACTACGAGCAGTACTTC,CASSPSGGDYEQYF
TRBJ2-7,TRBD2,TRBV7-9,13,TGTGCCAGCAAATTCGGGGGGAGGAACGAGCAGTACTTC,CASKFGGRNEQYF
TRBJ2-3,TRBD2,TRBV15,17,TGTGCCACCAGCAGAGAGGTCTCTAGCGGGAGCACAGATACGCAGTATTTT,CATSREVSSGSTDTQYF
TRBJ2-2,TRBD2,TRBV7-2,15,TGTGCCAGCAGCTTATGGGTAGCGGGGATAGGGGAGCTGTTTTTT,CASSLWVAGIGELFF
TRBJ1-4,TRBD1,TRBV5-4,14,TGTGCCAGCAGCGGGGGACAGGGTCGAGAAAAACTGTTTTTT,CASSGGQGREKLFF
TRBJ2-7,-,TRBV5-4,10,TGTGCCAGCAGCTTGGCCGGTTGGTACTTC,CASSLAGWYF
TRBJ2-7,-,TRBV7-6,12,TGTGCCAGCAGCTCGGGGGACTACGAGCAGTACTTC,CASSSGDYEQYF
TRBJ2-3,-,TRBV7-2,13,TGTGCCAGCAGCTCCAGGGCCCGTGATACGCAGTATTTT,CASSSRARDTQYF
TRBJ2-7,TRBD2,TRBV7-9,13,TGTGCCAGCAGCCCCGGGGGGGGCCGCGAGCAGTACTTC,CASSPGGGREQYF
TRBJ1-2,-,TRBV6-1,15,TGTGCCAGCAGTGAAAAAGGGAGTTCTAACTATGGCTACACCTTC,CASSEKGSSNYGYTF
TRBJ1-2,-,TRBV6-1,14,TGTGCCAGCAGTGAACAAGGGGTTGGGGTCGGCTACACCTTC,CASSEQGVGVGYTF
TRBJ1-5,TRBD1,TRBV19,15,TGTGCCAGTAGGCAGGACAGGGCTAGCAATCAGCCCCAGCATTTT,CASRQDRASNQPQHF
TRBJ2-3,-,TRBV18,15,TGTGCCAGCTCACCATCCATGAGGGACACAGATACGCAGTATTTT,CASSPSMRDTDTQYF
TRBJ1-1,TRBD1,TRBV11-3,15,TGTGCCAGCAGCCGTGGACAGGGCTGGAAAACTGAAGCTTTCTTT,CASSRGQGWKTEAFF
TRBJ2-3,-,TRBV5-1,12,TGCGCCAGCTCTACAGGGACCGATACGCAGTATTTT,CASSTGTDTQYF
TRBJ2-7,TRBD1,TRBV30,10,TGTGCCTTGGGACAGCACGAGCAGTACTTC,CALGQHEQYF
TRBJ2-7,-,TRBV6-6,13,TGTGCCAGCAGTTCGGGATCCACTAACGAGCAGTACTTC,CASSSGSTNEQYF
TRBJ2-2,TRBD1,TRBV10-2,16,TGCGCCAGCAGAACCGGGACAGGGGCGAACACCGGGGAGCTGTTTTTT,CASRTGTGANTGELFF
TRBJ2-1,TRBD2,TRBV4-1,17,TGCGCCAGCAGCCAAGATGAAGCGGGGGGTCTCTACAATGAGCAGTTCTTC,CASSQDEAGGLYNEQFF
TRBJ2-7,TRBD2,TRBV6-5,11,TGTGCCAGCAACAATGGGGGGGTTCCAATTTTC,CASNNGGVPIF
TRBJ2-3,TRBD1,TRBV5-6,15,TGTGCCAGCAGCTACCGGACAGGGGGCGCAGATACGCAGTATTTT,CASSYRTGGADTQYF
TRBJ2-7,TRBD1,TRBV6-1,13,TGTGCCAGCAGATTCACAGGGGACTACGAGCAGTACTTC,CASRFTGDYEQYF
TRBJ2-1,TRBD2,TRBV27,15,TGTGCCAGCAATAGAAGGACTAGCGGAAATAATGAGCAGTTCTTC,CASNRRTSGNNEQFF
TRBJ2-2,-,TRBV6-5,12,TGTGCCAGCGGCAGGAACACCGGGGAGCTGTTTTTT,CASGRNTGELFF
TRBJ1-6,-,TRBV10-3,14,TGTGCCATCACCCAACAGGAGAATAATTCACCCCTCCACTTT,CAITQQENNSPLHF
TRBJ2-7,TRBD2,TRBV2,18,TGTGCCAGCAGTATTACTAGCGGGGGGTACTGGAGCTCCTACGAGCAGTACTTC,CASSITSGGYWSSYEQYF
TRBJ2-7,-,TRBV5-1,15,TGCGCCAGCAGCTTGGACTCCGGGGGACCCTACGAGCAGTACTTC,CASSLDSGGPYEQYF
TRBJ2-1,TRBD2,TRBV29-1,14,TGCAGCGCCGTAGGCGGGGGGCCGTCGGATGAGCAGTTCTTC,CSAVGGGPSDEQFF
TRBJ2-1,-,TRBV25-1,12,TGTGCCAGCCAGTGGTCGGGTCTTGAGCAGTTCTTC,CASQWSGLEQFF
TRBJ1-2,-,TRBV6-6,11,TGTGCCAGCAGTTACGCGGGGGGGGACACCTTC,CASSYAGGDTF
TRBJ2-7,-,TRBV7-6,14,TGTGCCAGCAGCCCCTCAGGGGTACGCATGGAGCAGTACTTC,CASSPSGVRMEQYF
TRBJ2-5,-,TRBV15,14,TGTGCCACCAGCAGACCGGGAAGACAAGAGACCCAGTACTTC,CATSRPGRQETQYF
TRBJ2-1,TRBD2,TRBV5-1,16,TGCGCCAGCAGCCCACACACTAGCGGGAGCTACAATGAGCAGTTCTTC,CASSPHTSGSYNEQFF
TRBJ2-7,-,TRBV7-9,15,TGTGCCAGCAGCCAAATGGGGCAGAAATTATACGAGCAGTACTTC,CASSQMGQKLYEQYF
TRBJ2-1,TRBD1,TRBV28,16,TGTGCCAGCAGTTCCGGGACAGACCGCTCCTACAATGAGCAGTTCTTC,CASSSGTDRSYNEQFF
TRBJ1-5,TRBD1,TRBV2,15,TGTGCCAGCAGGGCAGACAGGGGATCCTTCCAGCCCCAGCATTTT,CASRADRGSFQPQHF
TRBJ1-3,-,TRBV2,14,TGTGCCAGCAGTGCGACAAGCTCTGGAAACACCATATATTTT,CASSATSSGNTIYF